The 5 T cell receptor beta chains given below trace back to one sample, sequenced in a study of graft-versus-host responses after intestinal transplantation. Only in-frame clones appear in the TCRdb table, and some are missing; sequencing was by immunoSEQ multiplex PCR. The sample carries 50,000 or so clones, about 90% recorded once. The sample was PBMCs, taken almost 120 days after intestinal transplantation. The source is a human patient who received an intestinal transplant, so some T cells may come from the graft donor.

The chain is built from TRBV10-3 and TRBJ2-7; D is unresolved. V was clipped by 7 bases and J by 4 bases, with 11 bases between them. The length of the CDR3 is 12 residues. Germline values: CDR1 ENHRY, CDR2 SYGVKD. CDR3 coding DNA: TGTGCCATCAACGCGGACGGATACGAGCAGTACTTC. It is translated as CAINADGYEQYF.

This chain uses TRBV6-5 with TRBJ1-1; a possible D gene is TRBD1 (5 bases). The V gene's germline CDR1 is MNHEY and CDR2 SVGAGI. This CDR3 is built from 15 residues. The V and J ends lost 5 bases and 1 base respectively, with 14 bases between them. CDR3 amino acids: CASSPSGGSNTEAFF. The DNA for the CDR3 is TGTGCCAGCAGTCCGTCGGGGGGGTCGAACACTGAAGCTTTCTTT.

This clone was seen a few times. This rearrangement joins TRBV29-1 to TRBJ1-5; D not resolved. Germline assignment: CDR1 SQVTM and CDR2 ANQGSEA. V was clipped by 4 bases and J by 4 bases, with 8 bases between them. The CDR3 is made up of 12 amino acids. The CDR3 loop reads CSVGTGNQPQHF. CDR3 DNA sequence: TGCAGCGTTGGGACTGGGAATCAGCCCCAGCATTTT.

Remarks on this clone: Relative to the germline gene, one junction end is altered; a read error may explain this. The V gene is TRBV10-3, the J gene TRBJ2-7, with 7 nucleotides matching TRBD1. The CDR3 spans 13 residues. Germline assignment: CDR1 ENHRY and CDR2 SYGVKD. As DNA, the CDR3 is TGTGCCAGCAGTTTAGAGTCAGGGGGCGAGCAGTACTTC. Translated: CASSLESGGEQYF.

The chain has TRBV7-9 and TRBJ2-7, with 7 bases aligning to TRBD1. CDR1 is SEHNR, CDR2 FQNEAQ, per germline (reference sequence). This CDR3 region has 17 residues. With V trimmed by 5 bases and J by 2 bases, 15 bases remained unmatched. CDR3 sequence (DNA): TGTGCCAGCAGCCCCCCCTTCCCGGGACAGAAAGCCTACGAGCAGTACTTC. As protein: CASSPPFPGQKAYEQYF.